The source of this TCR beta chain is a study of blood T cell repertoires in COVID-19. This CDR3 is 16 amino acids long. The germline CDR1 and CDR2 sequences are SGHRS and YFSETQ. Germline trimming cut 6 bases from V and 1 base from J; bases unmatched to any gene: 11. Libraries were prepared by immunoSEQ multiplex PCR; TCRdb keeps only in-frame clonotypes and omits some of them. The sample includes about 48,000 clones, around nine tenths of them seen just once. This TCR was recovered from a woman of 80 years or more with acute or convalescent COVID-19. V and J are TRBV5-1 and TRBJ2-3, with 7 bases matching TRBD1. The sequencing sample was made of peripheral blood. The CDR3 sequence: CASTGESGTGTDTQYF. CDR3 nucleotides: TGCGCCAGCACTGGTGAATCCGGGACAGGCACAGATACGCAGTATTTT. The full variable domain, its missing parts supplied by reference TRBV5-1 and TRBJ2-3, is KAGVTQTPRYLIKTRGQQVTLSCSPISGHRSVSWYQQTPGQGLQFLFEYFSETQRNKGNFPGRFSGRQFSNSRSEMNVSTLELGDSALYLCASTGESGTGTDTQYFGPGTRLTVL.